This T cell receptor (beta chain) appears in the sequencing data of a study of OX40 agonist ivuxolimab in advanced cancers. TCRdb keeps only in-frame clones here, not all; method: immunoSEQ multiplex PCR. Here the sample spans about 96,000 clones, approximately 84% being singletons. Concerning this clone: Its antigen is not known.

The CDR3 loop spans 15 amino acids. Deletions cut 3 bases from V and 2 bases from J, with 13 bases between. Per germline, CDR1 SGDLS and CDR2 YYNGEE. Study results and limitations: Within 6 weeks, CD4+ and CD8+ blood T cells expanded clonally at 0.1 to 3.0 mg/kg.

The specimen was CD4+ or CD8+ T cells sorted from blood, collected in a trial of the OX40 agonist ivuxolimab. This TCR came from an adult with an advanced solid tumor such as melanoma, head and neck, liver or kidney cancer. The chain employs TRBV9 and TRBJ2-3, with a weak D call TRBD2 (5 bases). The CDR3 DNA is TGTGCCAGCAGCGCCGCGGGTAACCCCACAGATACGCAGTATTTT. It encodes CASSAAGNPTDTQYF.